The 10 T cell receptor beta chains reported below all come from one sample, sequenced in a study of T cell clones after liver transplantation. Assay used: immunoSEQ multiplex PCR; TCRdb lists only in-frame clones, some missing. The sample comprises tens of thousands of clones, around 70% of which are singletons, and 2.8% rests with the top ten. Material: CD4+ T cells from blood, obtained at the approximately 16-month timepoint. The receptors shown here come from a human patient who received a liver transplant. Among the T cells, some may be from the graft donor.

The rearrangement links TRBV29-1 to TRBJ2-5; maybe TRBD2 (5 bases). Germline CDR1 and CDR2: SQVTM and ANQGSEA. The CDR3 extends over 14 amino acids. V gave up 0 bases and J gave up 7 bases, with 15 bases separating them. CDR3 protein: CSVEEGAPGLTQYF. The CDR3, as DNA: TGCAGCGTTGAAGAGGGAGCCCCCGGGTTGACCCAGTACTTC.

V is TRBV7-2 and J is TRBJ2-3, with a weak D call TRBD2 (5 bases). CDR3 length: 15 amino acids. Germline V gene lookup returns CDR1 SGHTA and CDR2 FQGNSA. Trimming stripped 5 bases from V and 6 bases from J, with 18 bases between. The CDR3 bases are TGTGCCAGCAGCATACGGACTGGTGCGAGGGATACGCAGTATTTT. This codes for CASSIRTGARDTQYF.

CDR3 in DNA: TGTGCCAGAAGCCCTGGGGGGCAGGGGAGGAATGGCTACACCTTC. Amino acids: CARSPGGQGRNGYTF. The chain combines TRBV2 with TRBJ1-2; a possible D gene is TRBD1 (6 bases). Germline CDR1 and CDR2: SNHLY and FYNNEI. The V end lost 9 bases, the J end lost 6 bases, and 23 bases lay between the germline ends. The CDR3 has 15 residues.

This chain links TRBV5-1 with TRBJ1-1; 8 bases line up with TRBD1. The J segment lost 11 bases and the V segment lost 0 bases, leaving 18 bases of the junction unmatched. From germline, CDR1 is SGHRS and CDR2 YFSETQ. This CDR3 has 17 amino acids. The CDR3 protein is CASSLVGLRDRSPDAFF. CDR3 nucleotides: TGCGCCAGCAGCTTGGTTGGGCTTCGGGACAGGTCCCCAGATGCTTTCTTT.

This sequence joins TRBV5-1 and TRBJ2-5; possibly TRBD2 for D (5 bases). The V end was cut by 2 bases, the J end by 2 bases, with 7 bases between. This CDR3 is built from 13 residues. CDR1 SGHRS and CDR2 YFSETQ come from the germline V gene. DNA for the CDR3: TGCGCCAGCAGCTTCCGGGATCAAGAGACCCAGTACTTC. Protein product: CASSFRDQETQYF.

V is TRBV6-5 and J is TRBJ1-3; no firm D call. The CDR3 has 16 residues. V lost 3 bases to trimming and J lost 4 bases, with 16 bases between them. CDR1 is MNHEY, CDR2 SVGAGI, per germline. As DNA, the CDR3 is TGTGCCAGCAGTTATTTTCGAGGGTTAGAAGGAAACACCATATATTTT. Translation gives CASSYFRGLEGNTIYF.

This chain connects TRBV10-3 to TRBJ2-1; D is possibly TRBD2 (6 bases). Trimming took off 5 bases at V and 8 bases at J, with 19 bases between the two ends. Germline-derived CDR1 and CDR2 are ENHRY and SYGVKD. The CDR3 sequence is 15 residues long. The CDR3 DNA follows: TGTGCCATCAGTTTAGGACTAACGATGGGCGATGAGCAGTTCTTC. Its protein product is CAISLGLTMGDEQFF.

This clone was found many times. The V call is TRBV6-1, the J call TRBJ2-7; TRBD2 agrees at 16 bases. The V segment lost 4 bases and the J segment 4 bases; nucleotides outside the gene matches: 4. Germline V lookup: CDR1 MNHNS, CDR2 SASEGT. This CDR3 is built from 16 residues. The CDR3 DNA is TGTGCCAGCAGTGGCCCGGGACTAGCGGGGGGGTACGAGCAGTACTTC. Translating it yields CASSGPGLAGGYEQYF.

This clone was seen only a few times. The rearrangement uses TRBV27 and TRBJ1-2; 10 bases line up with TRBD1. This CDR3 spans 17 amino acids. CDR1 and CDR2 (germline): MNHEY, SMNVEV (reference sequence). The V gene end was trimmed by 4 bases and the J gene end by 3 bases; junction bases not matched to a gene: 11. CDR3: CASSYTRDRGQDYGYTF. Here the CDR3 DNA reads TGTGCCAGCAGTTATACCCGCGACAGGGGGCAAGACTATGGCTACACCTTC.

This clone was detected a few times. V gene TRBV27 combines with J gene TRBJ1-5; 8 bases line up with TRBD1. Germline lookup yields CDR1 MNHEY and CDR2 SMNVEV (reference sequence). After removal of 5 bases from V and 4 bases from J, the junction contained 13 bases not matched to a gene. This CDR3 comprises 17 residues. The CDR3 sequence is CASSLTSGGARNQPQHF. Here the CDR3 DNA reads TGTGCCAGCAGTCTTACCTCAGGGGGCGCCCGGAATCAGCCCCAGCATTTT.